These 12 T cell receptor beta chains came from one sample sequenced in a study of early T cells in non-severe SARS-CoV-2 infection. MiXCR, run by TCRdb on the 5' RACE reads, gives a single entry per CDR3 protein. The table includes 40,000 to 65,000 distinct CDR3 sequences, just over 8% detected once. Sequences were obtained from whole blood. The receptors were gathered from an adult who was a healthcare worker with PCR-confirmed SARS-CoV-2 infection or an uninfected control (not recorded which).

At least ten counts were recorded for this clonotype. CDR3 sequence reads: CASSLMGGSYEQYF. CDR3 nucleotides: TGTGCCAGCAGCTTAATGGGCGGATCCTACGAGCAGTACTTC. This chain connects TRBV7-3 to TRBJ2-7; no definite D call. Trimming took 1 base from V and 1 from J, leaving 8 bases between them. Per the germline V gene, CDR1 is SGHTA and CDR2 is FQGTGA. The CDR3 loop spans 14 amino acids.

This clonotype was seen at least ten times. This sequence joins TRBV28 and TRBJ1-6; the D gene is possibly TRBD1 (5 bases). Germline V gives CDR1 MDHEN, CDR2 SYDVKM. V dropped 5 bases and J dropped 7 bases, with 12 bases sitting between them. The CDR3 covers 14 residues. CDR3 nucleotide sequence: TGTGCCAGCAGTACCCCGGGGGGGAATTCACCCCTCCACTTT. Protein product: CASSTPGGNSPLHF.

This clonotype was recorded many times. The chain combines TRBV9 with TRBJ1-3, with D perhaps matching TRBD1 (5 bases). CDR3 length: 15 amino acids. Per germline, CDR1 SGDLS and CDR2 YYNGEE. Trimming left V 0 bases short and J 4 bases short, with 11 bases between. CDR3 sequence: CASSVGIGQGNTIYF. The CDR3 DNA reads TGTGCCAGCAGCGTAGGTATAGGACAAGGAAACACCATATATTTT.

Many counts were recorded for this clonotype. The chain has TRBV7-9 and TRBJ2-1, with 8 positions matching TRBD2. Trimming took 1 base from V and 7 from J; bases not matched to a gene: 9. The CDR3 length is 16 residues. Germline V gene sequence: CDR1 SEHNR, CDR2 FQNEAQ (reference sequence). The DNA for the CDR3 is TGTGCCAGCAGCTTAGTGGGAGCGGGAGAGTATAATGAGCAGTTCTTC. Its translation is CASSLVGAGEYNEQFF. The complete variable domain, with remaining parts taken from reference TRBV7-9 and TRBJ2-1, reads DTGVSQNPRHKITKRGQNVTFRCDPISEHNRLYWYRQTLGQGPEFLTYFQNEAQLEKSRLLSDRFSAERPKGSFSTLEIQRTEQGDSAMYLCASSLVGAGEYNEQFFGPGTRLTVL.

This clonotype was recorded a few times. The CDR3 sequence: CASSSSDRASTEAFF. CDR3 DNA: TGTGCCAGCAGTTCAAGCGACAGGGCGAGCACTGAAGCTTTCTTT. The rearrangement links TRBV28 to TRBJ1-1; 7 bases agree with TRBD1. Losses at the gene ends were 4 bases for V and 4 bases for J; bases not matched to a gene: 9. The CDR3 sequence is 15 residues long. Looked up from germline, CDR1 is MDHEN and CDR2 is SYDVKM.

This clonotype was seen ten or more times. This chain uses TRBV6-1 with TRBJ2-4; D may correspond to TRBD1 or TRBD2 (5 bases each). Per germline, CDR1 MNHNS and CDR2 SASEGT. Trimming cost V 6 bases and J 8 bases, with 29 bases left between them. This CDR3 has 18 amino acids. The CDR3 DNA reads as TGTGCCAGCAGGGATAGAGCCACCGGGACGACATTTCGGGACATTCAGTACTTC. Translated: CASRDRATGTTFRDIQYF.

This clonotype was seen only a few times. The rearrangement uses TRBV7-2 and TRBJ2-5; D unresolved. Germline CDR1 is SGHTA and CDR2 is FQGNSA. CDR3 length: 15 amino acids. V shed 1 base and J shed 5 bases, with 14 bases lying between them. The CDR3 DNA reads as TGTGCCAGCAGCTTAGATGACCTCTTGTGGGAGACCCAGTACTTC. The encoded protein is CASSLDDLLWETQYF.

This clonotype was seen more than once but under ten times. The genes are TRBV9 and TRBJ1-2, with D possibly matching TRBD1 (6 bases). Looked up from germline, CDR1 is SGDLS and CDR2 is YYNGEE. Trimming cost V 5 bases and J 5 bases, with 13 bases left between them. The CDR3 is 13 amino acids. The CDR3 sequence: CASSQGGSYGYTF. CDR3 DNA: TGTGCCAGCAGTCAAGGGGGGAGTTATGGCTACACCTTC.

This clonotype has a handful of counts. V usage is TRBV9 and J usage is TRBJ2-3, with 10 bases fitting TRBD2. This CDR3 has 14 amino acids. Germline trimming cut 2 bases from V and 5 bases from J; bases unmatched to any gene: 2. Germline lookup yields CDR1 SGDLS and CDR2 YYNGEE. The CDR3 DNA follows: TGTGCCAGCAGCGTGCTAGCGGGAGAAGATACGCAGTATTTT. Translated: CASSVLAGEDTQYF.

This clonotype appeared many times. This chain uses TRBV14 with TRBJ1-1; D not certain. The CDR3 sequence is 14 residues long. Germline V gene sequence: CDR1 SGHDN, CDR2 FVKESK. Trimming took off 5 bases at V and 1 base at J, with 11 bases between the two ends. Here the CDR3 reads CASSNPGSNTEAFF. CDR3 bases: TGTGCCAGCAGCAACCCGGGCTCGAACACTGAAGCTTTCTTT.

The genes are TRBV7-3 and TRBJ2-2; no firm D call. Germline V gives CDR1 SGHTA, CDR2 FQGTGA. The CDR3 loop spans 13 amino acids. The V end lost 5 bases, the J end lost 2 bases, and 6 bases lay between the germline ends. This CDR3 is CASSLGNTGELFF. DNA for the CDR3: TGTGCCAGCAGCCTGGGAAACACCGGGGAGCTGTTTTTT.

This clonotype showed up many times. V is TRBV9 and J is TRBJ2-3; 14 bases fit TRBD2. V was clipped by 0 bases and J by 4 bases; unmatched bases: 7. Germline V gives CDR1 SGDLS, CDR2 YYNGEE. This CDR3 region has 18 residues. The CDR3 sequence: CASSVEGLAGVRADTQYF. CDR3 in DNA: TGTGCCAGCAGCGTAGAGGGACTAGCGGGAGTTAGGGCAGATACGCAGTATTTT.